This TCR beta chain was profiled in a study of T-cell reconstitution after alpha-beta-depleted transplantation in children (TCRdb year 2016). Regarding the study in general: The study quantitatively tracked T-cell immune reconstitution after TCRalphabeta/CD19-depleted allogeneic hematopoietic cell transplantation in children using TCR repertoire profiling. Results and caveats for the whole study, not just this receptor: In some patients, the high TCRbeta diversity seen at day 60 was put down to recipient T cells and intrathymic progenitors that had survived conditioning. Hyperexpanded clone frequencies declined over subsequent months; after one year, T-cell counts and TCRbeta diversity were mostly attributed to newly produced T cells. Apparently early alphabetaT-cell count recovery about two months after transplant reportedly relied on only several hundred rapidly expanded clones derived from non-depleted graft cells.

This clonotype has only a few counts. Its antigen has not been determined. Within one base of it there is no much larger clone, and no base qualities were kept. The CDR3 starts with the cysteine, ends with the phenylalanine, and has 18 residues. The retained sequence is limited to the CDR3, 54 bases, with the frame set at the first base. V ends up 0 bases short and J 0 bases short, with an unmatched junction base count of 8. The germline V gene (reference sequence) yields DFQATT for CDR1 and SNEGSKA for CDR2. The sample's treatment or condition label is to be understood as: allogeneic hematopoietic cell transplantation with graft depleted of TCRalphabeta T cells and CD19 B cells. The transplant recipients were children given TCRalphabeta/CD19-depleted allogeneic hematopoietic cell grafts. Library prep was done by PCR. The instrument was an Illumina HiSeq 2500. TCR library preparation used molecular barcoding, with unique molecular identifiers applied to normalize quantification of the TCRbeta repertoire. In-frame beta chains were kept once TCRdb had trimmed the public reads at Q25 with fastp and called clones with MiXCR. Identical CDR3 protein sequences are pooled into one entry, listed with their most common genes and DNA. The sample table holds 670,000 or so distinct CDR3 sequences, of which less than 15% were seen once. In total, the top ten clones hold around 0.8% of the sample.

Source: PBMCs, taken before TCRalphabeta/CD19-depleted stem cell transplant. This clonotype was obtained from a girl aged 2 to 9 with congenital amegakaryocytic thrombocytopenia, due to receive a stem cell transplant. In this chain, TRBV20-1 is recombined with TRBJ2-7, and 13 junctional nucleotides match TRBD2. Here is the DNA: TGCAGTGCTAGAGATACCGGGACTAGCGGGACAAGCTCCTACGAGCAGTACTTC. It translates to CSARDTGTSGTSSYEQYF.